A single sample is the source of the 30 T cell receptor beta chains below, sequenced in a study of blood T cell repertoires in COVID-19. Sequencing used immunoSEQ multiplex PCR; TCRdb keeps in-frame clones, though not all of them. The sample holds under 200,000 clones, around 80% seen once. Source material: PBMCs or T cells enriched from blood (not recorded which). These receptors all stem from a woman aged 50 to 60 who had recovered from COVID-19.

The CDR3 nucleotides are TGTGCCAGCAGCTTAGTACATTTAACAGGGGAAGCTTTCTTT. It encodes CASSLVHLTGEAFF. The chain recombines TRBV7-2 with TRBJ1-1, with TRBD1 as a possible D gene (6 bases). V was cut by 1 base and J by 8 bases, with 14 bases left in between. This CDR3 comprises 14 residues. Germline V CDR1 and CDR2: SGHTA, FQGNSA.

J is TRBJ1-1 and V is TRBV11-3; D might be TRBD1 (5 bases). CDR3 length: 14 amino acids. The V gene's germline CDR1 is SGHNT and CDR2 YENEEA. The V end was cut by 1 base, the J end by 1 base, with 7 bases between. The CDR3 DNA follows: TGTGCCAGCAGCTTAGGAGGACAGAACACTGAAGCTTTCTTT. This sequence encodes CASSLGGQNTEAFF. The whole variable domain, remainder taken from reference TRBV11-3 and TRBJ1-1, is EAGVVQSPRYKIIEKKQPVAFWCNPISGHNTLYWYLQNLGQGPELLIRYENEEAVDDSQLPKDRFSAERLKGVDSTLKIQPAELGDSAVYLCASSLGGQNTEAFFGQGTRLTVV.

V is TRBV5-1 and J is TRBJ1-1, with a tentative D call TRBD1 (5 bases). Germline CDR1 reads SGHRS; CDR2 reads YFSETQ. The germline V and J ends were trimmed by 3 bases and 0 bases, with 9 bases remaining between them. The CDR3 spans 14 residues. This chain's CDR3 is CASSSQGMNTEAFF. In DNA form, the CDR3 reads TGCGCCAGCAGCTCTCAGGGCATGAACACTGAAGCTTTCTTT.

The rearrangement joins TRBV19 to TRBJ1-2, with a possible D match to TRBD1 (5 bases). V was clipped by 4 bases and J by 2 bases, with 11 bases between them. The germline V gene has CDR1 LNHDA and CDR2 SQIVND (reference sequence). This CDR3 comprises 14 residues. The CDR3 DNA reads as TGTGCCAGTAGTAACAGGAGACCCAACTATGGCTACACCTTC. Amino acids: CASSNRRPNYGYTF.

V gene TRBV2 combines with J gene TRBJ1-2; 7 bases are a match to TRBD1. The CDR3 has 17 amino acids. Trimming took 6 bases from V and 4 from J; bases not matched to a gene: 17. Germline CDR1 and CDR2: SNHLY and FYNNEI. The CDR3 protein is CASRGTAGGFAIYGYTF. CDR3 coding DNA: TGTGCCAGCAGGGGGACGGCAGGGGGTTTTGCCATCTATGGCTACACCTTC.

This clone has more than one count but fewer than ten. The rearrangement uses TRBV7-3 and TRBJ2-2; D gene uncertain. This CDR3 has 14 residues. V lost 2 bases and J lost 1, with 5 bases in between. Germline CDR1 SGHTA, CDR2 FQGTGA. The CDR3 DNA is TGTGCCAGCAGCTTATTATTGAACACCGGGGAGCTGTTTTTT. The encoded protein is CASSLLLNTGELFF.

The chain employs TRBV4-2 and TRBJ1-1; 7 bases are shared with TRBD1. V was clipped by 3 bases and J by 4 bases; unmatched bases: 2. CDR1 is LGHNA, CDR2 YNFKEQ, per germline. The CDR3 has 13 amino acids. Written as DNA, the CDR3 is TGTGCCAGCAGCCATTACAGGGGCACTGAAGCTTTCTTT. Residues: CASSHYRGTEAFF.

V usage is TRBV2 and J usage is TRBJ1-3; 9 positions agree with TRBD1. Germline V gene data show CDR1 as SNHLY and CDR2 as FYNNEI. V dropped 5 bases and J dropped 4; count of bases not matched to a gene: 6. The CDR3 contains 15 residues. As DNA, the CDR3 is TGTGCCAGCAGTACACAGGGGGCCTCGGGAAACACCATATATTTT. It specifies CASSTQGASGNTIYF.

The J gene is TRBJ2-5, the V gene TRBV5-4; 8 nucleotides line up with TRBD2. Germline CDR1 is SGHNT and CDR2 is YYREEE (reference sequence). The CDR3 length is 14 residues. After removal of 5 bases from V and 3 bases from J, the junction contained 6 bases not matched to a gene. The CDR3 protein is CASRVAGRKETQYF. DNA for the CDR3: TGTGCCAGCAGAGTAGCGGGGCGGAAAGAGACCCAGTACTTC.

V gene TRBV7-9 combines with J gene TRBJ1-2; the D gene is possibly TRBD1 (6 bases). Trimming shortened V by 1 base and J by 8 bases, and 11 bases separated the two germline ends. The CDR3 is 13 residues long. Germline CDR1 and CDR2: SEHNR and FQNEAQ (reference sequence). This chain's CDR3 is CASSLVEGTGYTF. CDR3 DNA: TGTGCCAGCAGCTTAGTAGAGGGGACAGGCTACACCTTC.

The V gene is TRBV12-3 or TRBV12-4, the J gene TRBJ2-5; the D is unclear. The CDR3 totals 13 residues. V shed 3 bases and J shed 1 base, with 6 bases lying between them. The CDR3 reads CASSFPFQETQYF. CDR3 nucleotide sequence: TGTGCCAGCAGTTTTCCCTTCCAAGAGACCCAGTACTTC.

This rearrangement joins TRBV19 to TRBJ2-5, with TRBD1 as a possible D gene (5 bases). V lost 6 bases and J lost 4, with 12 bases in between. This CDR3 spans 13 amino acids. In germline, CDR1 is LNHDA, CDR2 SQIVND (reference sequence). DNA for the CDR3: TGTGCCAGTAGGCAGAGGACAACAGAGACCCAGTACTTC. This translates into CASRQRTTETQYF. The complete variable domain, with remaining parts taken from reference TRBV19 and TRBJ2-5, reads DGGITQSPKYLFRKEGQNVTLSCEQNLNHDAMYWYRQDPGQGLRLIYYSQIVNDFQKGDIAEGYSVSREKKESFPLTVTSAQKNPTAFYLCASRQRTTETQYFGPGTRLLVL.

This chain uses TRBV25-1 with TRBJ1-1, with TRBD1 as a possible D gene (5 bases). The V and J ends lost 7 bases and 11 bases respectively, with 17 bases between them. Per the germline V gene, CDR1 is MGHDK and CDR2 is SYGVNS. CDR3 length equals 12 residues. Written as DNA, the CDR3 is TGTGCCAGCACCTCCCGACAGATGGCGGCTTTCTTT. It codes for CASTSRQMAAFF.

The V call is TRBV7-2, the J call TRBJ1-1; perhaps TRBD1 as D (5 bases). This CDR3 contains 13 residues. Trimming pared 5 bases from V and 3 bases from J, leaving 10 bases between. CDR1 SGHTA and CDR2 FQGNSA come from the germline V gene. The CDR3 coding sequence is TGTGCCAGCAGCCCTTGGGGGGACACTGAAGCTTTCTTT. It translates to CASSPWGDTEAFF.

V gene TRBV6-2 or TRBV6-3 combines with J gene TRBJ2-2; D may be TRBD1 (6 bases). CDR1 is MNHEY, CDR2 SVGEGT, per germline. CDR3 length: 14 residues. Deletions cut 6 bases from V and 4 bases from J, with 12 bases between. Here the CDR3 reads CASSQYRATGELFF. The CDR3 coding sequence is TGTGCCAGCAGCCAGTACAGGGCCACCGGGGAGCTGTTTTTT.

This clone was recorded only once. The chain carries TRBV6-2 or TRBV6-3 and TRBJ1-5; TRBD1 agrees at 7 bases. CDR3 size: 17 residues. Germline-derived CDR1 and CDR2 are MNHEY and SVGEGT. V lost 4 bases and J lost 1; bases outside the gene matches: 10. The CDR3 region is CASSSRTGSMSNQPQHF. The CDR3 nucleotides read TGTGCCAGCAGTTCCAGGACAGGAAGTATGAGCAATCAGCCCCAGCATTTT.

V is TRBV19 and J is TRBJ1-2; D is perhaps TRBD1 (5 bases). CDR3 size: 13 residues. The germline V and J ends were trimmed by 4 bases and 5 bases, with 11 bases remaining between them. Germline assignment: CDR1 LNHDA and CDR2 SQIVND (reference sequence). CDR3 nucleotides: TGTGCCAGTAGTAAGACAGAGACATATGGCTACACCTTC. Translation: CASSKTETYGYTF.

The gene calls are TRBV3-1 (or the pseudogene TRBV3-2) and TRBJ2-2; no clear D. The CDR3 runs 12 residues. Germline CDR1 LGHDT, CDR2 YNNKEL (reference sequence). CDR3 residues: CAYLSVTGELFF. For the CDR3, the DNA is TGTGCTTATCTTTCCGTCACCGGGGAGCTGTTTTTT.

This clone has a handful of counts. The J gene is TRBJ1-4, the V gene TRBV7-6; 7 nucleotides agree with TRBD1. CDR3 length: 16 residues. V gave up 1 base and J gave up 4 bases; unmatched junction bases: 6. Germline loops: CDR1 SGHVS, CDR2 FNYEAQ. The CDR3, as DNA: TGTGCCAGCAGCTTAGAAGGGGGCAGGTTTAATGAAAAACTGTTTTTT. It translates to CASSLEGGRFNEKLFF.

The J gene is TRBJ2-1, the V gene TRBV4-2; TRBD1 matches 9 bases. This CDR3 is 17 amino acids long. Trimming cost V 4 bases and J 7 bases; bases outside gene matches: 14. Germline assignment: CDR1 LGHNA and CDR2 YNFKEQ. The CDR3 DNA reads TGTGCCAGCAGCCCCGCGCGGGGACAGGGAGGAGGAAATGAGCAGTTCTTC. Its translation: CASSPARGQGGGNEQFF.

The chain recombines TRBV5-1 with TRBJ1-1; 11 bases line up with TRBD1. Germline trimming cut 4 bases from V and 6 bases from J; bases unmatched to any gene: 8. The CDR3 has 15 residues. The germline gives CDR1 SGHRS, CDR2 YFSETQ. The CDR3 DNA reads as TGCGCCAGCAGCCCCCGGACAGGGGGCGATCCTGAAGCTTTCTTT. It yields the protein CASSPRTGGDPEAFF. Combining the CDR3 with reference TRBV5-1 and TRBJ1-1 gives the whole variable domain KAGVTQTPRYLIKTRGQQVTLSCSPISGHRSVSWYQQTPGQGLQFLFEYFSETQRNKGNFPGRFSGRQFSNSRSEMNVSTLELGDSALYLCASSPRTGGDPEAFFGQGTRLTVV.

The chain recombines TRBV19 with TRBJ2-5, with TRBD2 matching 8 bases. V lost 6 bases and J lost 7; bases outside the gene matches: 10. Looked up from germline, CDR1 is LNHDA and CDR2 is SQIVND (reference sequence). The CDR3 runs 14 residues. The CDR3 coding sequence is TGTGCCAGTAGCCCGGGGGGGACGAGCGGGACCCAGTACTTC. This sequence encodes CASSPGGTSGTQYF.

The genes are TRBV5-6 and TRBJ1-3, with 9 positions matching TRBD1. CDR1 and CDR2 (germline): SGHDT, YYEEEE. The ends lost 4 bases at V and 6 bases at J; junction bases unmatched: 2. The CDR3 spans 13 residues. CDR3 nucleotide sequence: TGTGCCAGCAGCCGACAGGGGGAAAACACCATATATTTT. This translates into CASSRQGENTIYF.

The chain employs TRBV5-4 and TRBJ1-2; D call uncertain. The V end was cut by 0 bases, the J end by 4 bases, with 10 bases between. This CDR3 has 14 residues. The germline CDR1 and CDR2 sequences are SGHNT and YYREEE (reference sequence). The CDR3 nucleotides are TGTGCCAGCAGCTTGGAGTCAGCGATCTATGGCTACACCTTC. Its protein product is CASSLESAIYGYTF.

The V call is TRBV4-3, the J call TRBJ2-1; 12 bases are shared with TRBD2. V lost 4 bases to trimming and J lost 5 bases; unmatched junction nucleotides: 0. The CDR3 length is 14 residues. The germline CDR1 and CDR2 sequences are LGHNA and YSLEER. The CDR3: CASSRTSGDNEQFF. CDR3 bases: TGCGCCAGCAGCCGGACTAGCGGGGACAATGAGCAGTTCTTC.

This rearrangement joins TRBV4-3 to TRBJ2-3; 7 bases are a match to TRBD2. Germline CDR1 is LGHNA and CDR2 is YSLEER. V was clipped by 0 bases and J by 4 bases; unmatched bases: 10. This CDR3 has 17 residues. The CDR3 nucleotides are TGCGCCAGCAGCCAAGATCGGGGCGGGAGACGGGCAGATACGCAGTATTTT. It translates to CASSQDRGGRRADTQYF.

J is TRBJ1-4 and V is TRBV6-5; possibly TRBD1 for D (5 bases). V lost 7 bases, J lost 4 bases, and 10 bases lay in between. The germline V gene has CDR1 MNHEY and CDR2 SVGAGI. CDR3 length: 13 residues. The CDR3 protein is CASNGGVNEKLFF. The CDR3 DNA reads as TGTGCCAGCAATGGAGGGGTTAATGAAAAACTGTTTTTT.

The V gene is TRBV12-5, the J gene TRBJ1-5, with TRBD1 as a possible D gene (5 bases). The germline CDR1 and CDR2 sequences are LGHNT and FRNRAP. Trimming pared 6 bases from V and 0 bases from J, leaving 12 bases between. This CDR3 is built from 15 residues. For the CDR3, the DNA is TGTGCTAGTGGCCAAACAGGTTATAGCAATCAGCCCCAGCATTTT. Its protein is CASGQTGYSNQPQHF.

The chain is built from TRBV6-5 and TRBJ2-5; the match to TRBD1 covers 8 bases. CDR3 length equals 15 residues. In germline, CDR1 is MNHEY, CDR2 SVGAGI. The trim removed 2 bases at V and 2 bases at J, leaving 4 bases unmatched. The CDR3 nucleotides are TGTGCCAGCAGTTACCGACAGGGGAGGCAAGAGACCCAGTACTTC. Translating gives CASSYRQGRQETQYF.

The genes are TRBV25-1 and TRBJ2-7, with 8 bases aligning to TRBD2. This CDR3 has 14 residues. V lost 5 bases to trimming and J lost 6 bases; unmatched junction nucleotides: 9. Germline V lookup: CDR1 MGHDK, CDR2 SYGVNS. CDR3 bases: TGTGCCAGCAGTTACCGGGAGGGCCCCCTCGAGCAGTACTTC. Its translation is CASSYREGPLEQYF.